This entry is about one TCR beta chain. Its antigen is undetermined. Measured with immunoSEQ multiplex PCR; TCRdb has only the in-frame clones, and not every one. Of about 40,000 clones detected, roughly three quarters appear once; the ten largest clones hold about 22%. This specimen belongs to a study of radiotherapy plus CTLA-4 blockade in lung cancer. Germline assignment: CDR1 MNHEY and CDR2 SVGAGI. This CDR3 is built from 15 residues. V dropped 4 bases and J dropped 4 bases, with 13 bases sitting between them. Whole-study findings and limits: The best prediction of response reportedly came from early blood T cell clone dynamics, with interferon-beta.

The receptor was isolated from a human donor with non-small cell lung cancer that progressed on radiotherapy plus ipilimumab. The specimen comprised peripheral blood, sampled from a patient treated with radiotherapy plus ipilimumab. The V and J genes are TRBV6-5 and TRBJ2-2; D perhaps matches TRBD1 (6 bases). CDR3 region: CASSFSAGVTGELFF. In DNA form, the CDR3 reads TGTGCCAGCAGTTTTAGTGCAGGGGTCACCGGGGAGCTGTTTTTT.